This T cell receptor beta chain was recorded in a study of blood T cell repertoires in COVID-19. Data came from immunoSEQ multiplex PCR; TCRdb stores just in-frame clones and leaves some out. Here the sample spans 300,000 or so clones, 80% to 90% being singletons. Germline CDR1 reads SGHRS; CDR2 reads YFSETQ. Between the trimmed V and J ends, which lost 7 bases and 2 bases, there was a span of 9 bases. The CDR3 loop spans 13 amino acids. Sample: peripheral blood. The TCR sequence derives from a woman in her thirties or forties with acute or convalescent COVID-19. The chain joins TRBV5-1 to TRBJ1-4, with D possibly matching TRBD1 (6 bases). The CDR3 loop reads CASRGATNEKLFF. The CDR3 nucleotides read TGCGCCAGCCGGGGGGCGACTAATGAAAAACTGTTTTTT.